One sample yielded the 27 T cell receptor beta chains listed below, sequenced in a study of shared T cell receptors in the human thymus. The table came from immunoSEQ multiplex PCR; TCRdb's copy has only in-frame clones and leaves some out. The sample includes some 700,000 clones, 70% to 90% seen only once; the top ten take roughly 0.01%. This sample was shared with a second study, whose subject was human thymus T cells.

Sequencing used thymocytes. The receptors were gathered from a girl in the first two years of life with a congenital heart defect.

CDR3 nucleotides: TGTGCCAGCAGTAGAACAGGGGGGAGCTCCTATAATTCACCCCTCCACTTT. Amino acids: CASSRTGGSSYNSPLHF. The chain carries TRBV28 and TRBJ1-6, with 8 nucleotides matching TRBD1. The CDR3 runs to 17 residues. Trimming took 5 bases from V and 0 from J; bases not matched to a gene: 6. Germline assignment: CDR1 MDHEN and CDR2 SYDVKM. Combining the CDR3 with reference TRBV28 and TRBJ1-6 gives the whole variable domain DVKVTQSSRYLVKRTGEKVFLECVQDMDHENMFWYRQDPGLGLRLIYFSYDVKMKEKGDIPEGYSVSREKKERFSLILESASTNQTSMYLCASSRTGGSSYNSPLHFGNGTRLTVT.

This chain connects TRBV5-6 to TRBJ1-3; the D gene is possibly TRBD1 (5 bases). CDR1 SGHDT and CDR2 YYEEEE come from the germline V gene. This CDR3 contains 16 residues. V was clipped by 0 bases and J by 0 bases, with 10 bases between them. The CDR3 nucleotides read TGTGCCAGCAGCTTGGCCGCCGACAGCTCTGGAAACACCATATATTTT. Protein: CASSLAADSSGNTIYF.

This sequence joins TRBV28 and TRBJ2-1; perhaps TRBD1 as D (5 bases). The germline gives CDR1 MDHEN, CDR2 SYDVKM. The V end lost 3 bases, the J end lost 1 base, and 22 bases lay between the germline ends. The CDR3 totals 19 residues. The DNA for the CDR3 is TGTGCCAGCAGTTTCTCTCTTTATGGGCAGGGTGTTTCCTACAATGAGCAGTTCTTC. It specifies CASSFSLYGQGVSYNEQFF.

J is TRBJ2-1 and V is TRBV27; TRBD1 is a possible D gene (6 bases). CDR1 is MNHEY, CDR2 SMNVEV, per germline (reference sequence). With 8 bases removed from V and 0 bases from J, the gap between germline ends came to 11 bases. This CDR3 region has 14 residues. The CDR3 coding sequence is TGTGCCAGCGCGCAGGGGCGCTCCTACAATGAGCAGTTCTTC. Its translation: CASAQGRSYNEQFF.

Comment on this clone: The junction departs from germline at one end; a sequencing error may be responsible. In DNA, the CDR3 is TGTGCCAGCAGCTTGGTGAAAGTCGTCGACTGTGAAAAACTGCTTTTT. Its translation is CASSLVKVVDCEKLLF. The chain recombines TRBV5-4 with TRBJ1-4; D is unclear. In germline, CDR1 is SGHNT, CDR2 YYREEE (reference sequence). This CDR3 is 16 amino acids long.

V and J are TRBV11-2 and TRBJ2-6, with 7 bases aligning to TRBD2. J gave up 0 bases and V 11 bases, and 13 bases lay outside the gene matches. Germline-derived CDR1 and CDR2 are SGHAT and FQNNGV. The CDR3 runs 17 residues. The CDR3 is CAQQRAGRGSGANVLTF. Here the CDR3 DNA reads TGTGCCCAACAACGGGCGGGGAGGGGCTCTGGGGCCAACGTCCTGACTTTC.

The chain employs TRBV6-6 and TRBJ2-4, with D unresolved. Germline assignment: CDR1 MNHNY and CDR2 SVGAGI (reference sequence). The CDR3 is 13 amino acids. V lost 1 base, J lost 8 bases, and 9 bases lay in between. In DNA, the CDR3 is TGTGCCAGCAGTTACTACTGGAGATACATTCAGTACTTC. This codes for CASSYYWRYIQYF.

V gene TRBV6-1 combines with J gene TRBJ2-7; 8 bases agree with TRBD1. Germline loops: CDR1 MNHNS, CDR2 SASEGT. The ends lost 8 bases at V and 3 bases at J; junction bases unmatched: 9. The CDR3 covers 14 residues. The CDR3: CASCTGTGDYEQYF. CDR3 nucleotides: TGTGCCAGCTGTACCGGGACAGGCGACTACGAGCAGTACTTC.

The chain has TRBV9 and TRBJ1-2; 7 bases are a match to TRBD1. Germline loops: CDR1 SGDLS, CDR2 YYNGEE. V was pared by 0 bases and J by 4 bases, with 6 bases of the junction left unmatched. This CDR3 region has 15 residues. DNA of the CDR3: TGTGCCAGCAGCGTAGCAGGCAGGGGGAGCTATGGCTACACCTTC. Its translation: CASSVAGRGSYGYTF.

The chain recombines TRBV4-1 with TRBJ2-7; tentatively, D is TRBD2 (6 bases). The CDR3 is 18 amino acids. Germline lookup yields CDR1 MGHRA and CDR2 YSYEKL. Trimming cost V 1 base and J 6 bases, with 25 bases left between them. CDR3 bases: TGCGCCAGCAGCCAAGGCGACCTTCTAGCGTTCGTTCCCGGCGAGCAGTACTTC. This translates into CASSQGDLLAFVPGEQYF.

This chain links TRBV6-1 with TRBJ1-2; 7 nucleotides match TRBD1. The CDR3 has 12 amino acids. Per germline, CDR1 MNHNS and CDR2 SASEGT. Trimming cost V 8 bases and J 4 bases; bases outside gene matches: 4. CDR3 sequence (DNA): TGTGCCAGCCAGGGACAGCGCTATGGCTACACCTTC. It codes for CASQGQRYGYTF.

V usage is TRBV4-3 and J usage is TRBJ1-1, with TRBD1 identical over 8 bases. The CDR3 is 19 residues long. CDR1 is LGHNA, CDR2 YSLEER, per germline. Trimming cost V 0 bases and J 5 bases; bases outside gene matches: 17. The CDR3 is CASSQERGQGATGDTEAFF. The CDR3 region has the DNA TGCGCCAGCAGCCAAGAAAGGGGGCAGGGGGCCACCGGGGATACTGAAGCTTTCTTT.

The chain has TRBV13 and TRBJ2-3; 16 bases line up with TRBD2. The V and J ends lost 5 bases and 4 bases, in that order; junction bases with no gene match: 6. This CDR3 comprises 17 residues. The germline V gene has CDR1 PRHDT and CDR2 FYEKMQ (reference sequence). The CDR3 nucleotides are TGTGCCAGCAGCCTCGGGACTAGCGGGGGGGCGTCAGATACGCAGTATTTT. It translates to CASSLGTSGGASDTQYF.

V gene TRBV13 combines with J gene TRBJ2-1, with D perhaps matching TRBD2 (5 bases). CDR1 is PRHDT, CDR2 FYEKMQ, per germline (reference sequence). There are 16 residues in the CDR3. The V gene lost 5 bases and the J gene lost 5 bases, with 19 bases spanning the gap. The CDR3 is CASSPRTRRLNNEQFF. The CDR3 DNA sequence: TGTGCCAGCAGCCCCCGGACTCGCCGTCTAAACAATGAGCAGTTCTTC. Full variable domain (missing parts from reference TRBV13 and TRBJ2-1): AAGVIQSPRHLIKEKRETATLKCYPIPRHDTVYWYQQGPGQDPQFLISFYEKMQSDKGSIPDRFSAQQFSDYHSELNMSSLELGDSALYFCASSPRTRRLNNEQFFGPGTRLTVL.

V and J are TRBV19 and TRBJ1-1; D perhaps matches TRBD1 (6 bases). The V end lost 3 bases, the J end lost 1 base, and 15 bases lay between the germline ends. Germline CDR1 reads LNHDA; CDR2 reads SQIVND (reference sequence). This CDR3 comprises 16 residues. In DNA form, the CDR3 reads TGTGCCAGTAGTATCCCGGAAAGGGGGAGGAACACTGAAGCTTTCTTT. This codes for CASSIPERGRNTEAFF.

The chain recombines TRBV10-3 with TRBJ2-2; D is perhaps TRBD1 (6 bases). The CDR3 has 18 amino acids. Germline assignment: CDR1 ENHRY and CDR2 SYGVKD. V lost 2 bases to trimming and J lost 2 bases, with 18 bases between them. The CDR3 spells CAISEPSPDRSNTGELFF. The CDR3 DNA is TGTGCCATCAGTGAGCCATCTCCAGACAGGTCAAACACCGGGGAGCTGTTTTTT.

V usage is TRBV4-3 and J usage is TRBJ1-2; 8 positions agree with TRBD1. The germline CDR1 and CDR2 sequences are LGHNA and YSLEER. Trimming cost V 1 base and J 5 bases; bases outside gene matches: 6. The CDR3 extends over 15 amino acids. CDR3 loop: CASSQGQGWGYGYTF. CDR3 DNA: TGCGCCAGCAGCCAAGGACAGGGGTGGGGTTATGGCTACACCTTC.

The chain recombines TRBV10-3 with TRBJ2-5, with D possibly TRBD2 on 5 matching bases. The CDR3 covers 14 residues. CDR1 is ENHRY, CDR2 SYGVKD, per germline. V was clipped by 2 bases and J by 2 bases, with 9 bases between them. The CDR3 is CAISEPRRQETQYF. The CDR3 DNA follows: TGTGCCATCAGTGAGCCCCGGAGGCAAGAGACCCAGTACTTC.

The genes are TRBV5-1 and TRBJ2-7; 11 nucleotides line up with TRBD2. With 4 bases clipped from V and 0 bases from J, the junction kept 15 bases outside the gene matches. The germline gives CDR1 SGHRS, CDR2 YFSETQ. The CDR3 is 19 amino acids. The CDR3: CASSLKRVLAGESSYEQYF. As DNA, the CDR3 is TGCGCCAGCAGCCTTAAGCGGGTACTAGCGGGGGAGAGCTCCTACGAGCAGTACTTC.

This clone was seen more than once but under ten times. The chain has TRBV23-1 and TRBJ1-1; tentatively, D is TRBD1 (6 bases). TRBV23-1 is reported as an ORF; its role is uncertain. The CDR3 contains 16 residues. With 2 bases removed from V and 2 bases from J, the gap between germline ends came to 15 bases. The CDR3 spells CASSQMDSFYNTEAFF. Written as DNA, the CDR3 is TGCGCCAGCAGTCAAATGGACAGTTTCTACAACACTGAAGCTTTCTTT.

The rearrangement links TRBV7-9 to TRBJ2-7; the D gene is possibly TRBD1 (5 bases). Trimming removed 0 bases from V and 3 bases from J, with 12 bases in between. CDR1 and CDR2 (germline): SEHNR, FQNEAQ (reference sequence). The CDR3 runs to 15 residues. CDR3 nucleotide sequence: TGTGCCAGCAGCTTAGCGAACTCTGACAGCTACGAGCAGTACTTC. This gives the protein CASSLANSDSYEQYF.

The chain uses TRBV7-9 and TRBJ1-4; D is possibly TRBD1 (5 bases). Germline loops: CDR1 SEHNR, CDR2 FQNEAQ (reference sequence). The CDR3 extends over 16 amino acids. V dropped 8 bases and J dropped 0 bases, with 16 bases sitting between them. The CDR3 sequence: CASLGIGEATNEKLFF. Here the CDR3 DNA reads TGTGCCAGCTTGGGGATAGGGGAGGCAACTAATGAAAAACTGTTTTTT.

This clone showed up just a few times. This chain's CDR3 is CASSYRVNTEAFF. The CDR3 DNA is TGTGCCAGCAGTTACAGAGTTAACACTGAAGCTTTCTTT. The V gene is TRBV6-5, the J gene TRBJ1-1; D is ambiguous. V was trimmed by 2 bases and J by 2 bases, leaving 6 bases between them. CDR1 and CDR2 (germline): MNHEY, SVGAGI. The CDR3 is made up of 13 amino acids.

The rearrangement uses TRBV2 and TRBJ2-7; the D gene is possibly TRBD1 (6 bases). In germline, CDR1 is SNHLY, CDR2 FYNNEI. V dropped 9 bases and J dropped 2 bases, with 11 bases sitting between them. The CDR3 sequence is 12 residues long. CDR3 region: CASATGPYEQYF. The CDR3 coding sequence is TGTGCCAGTGCTACAGGGCCCTACGAGCAGTACTTC.

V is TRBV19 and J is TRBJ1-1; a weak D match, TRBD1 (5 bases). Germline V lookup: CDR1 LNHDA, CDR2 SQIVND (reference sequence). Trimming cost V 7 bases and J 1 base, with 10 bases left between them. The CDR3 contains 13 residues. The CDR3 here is CASTRDPNTEAFF. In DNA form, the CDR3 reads TGTGCCAGTACCAGGGATCCGAACACTGAAGCTTTCTTT.

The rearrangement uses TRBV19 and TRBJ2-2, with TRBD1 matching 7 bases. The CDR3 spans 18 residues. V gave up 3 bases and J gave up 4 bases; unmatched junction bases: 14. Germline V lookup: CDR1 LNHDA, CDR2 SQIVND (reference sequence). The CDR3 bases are TGTGCCAGTAGTATGAGCTTGGTAGGGGGCTCCAGCACCGGGGAGCTGTTTTTT. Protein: CASSMSLVGGSSTGELFF.

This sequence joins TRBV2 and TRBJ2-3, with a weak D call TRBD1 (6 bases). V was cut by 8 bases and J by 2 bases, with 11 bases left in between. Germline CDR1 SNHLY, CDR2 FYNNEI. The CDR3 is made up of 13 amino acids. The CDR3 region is CASVWDTTDTQYF. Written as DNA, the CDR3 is TGTGCCAGCGTATGGGACACCACAGATACGCAGTATTTT.